This T cell receptor beta chain was sequenced for a study of identical twins. V lost 0 bases and J lost 6, with 15 bases in between. The CDR3 sequence is 15 residues long. CDR1 is MGHRA and CDR2 is YSYEKL in the germline V gene. Via MiXCR, TCRdb re-called the 5' RACE reads, giving one row per CDR3 protein. Here the sample spans around 480,000 distinct CDR3 sequences, approximately 14% being singletons. Separately, the same data were catalogued under a study of yellow fever vaccine responses in identical twins.

The chain employs TRBV4-1 and TRBJ2-7; D is perhaps TRBD1 (6 bases). The material sequenced was CD4+ T cells sorted from blood. This sequence originates from a young woman in good health. CDR3 bases: TGCGCCAGCAGCCAAGAGTCGAGGGCAGGGGTCGAGCAGTACTTC. Translated, it gives CASSQESRAGVEQYF.